Each of the 32 T cell receptor beta chains below was sequenced from the same sample in a study of blood T cells in healthy people across ages. A second PCR, run for about 6 to 11 cycles, used a sample-barcoded 5' primer plus a J-beta primer mix. TCRdb reanalysed the 5' RACE reads using MiXCR and keeps one entry per CDR3 protein. The table lists about 840,000 distinct CDR3 sequences, around 29% of them singletons. The same data also contributed to another study, on T cells of mothers and their children.

Sequencing used blood. The receptors shown here come from a woman aged 40 to 55 in good health.

The table lists this clonotype with a count of one. A much larger clone is a single base away; this may be a read error. The CDR3 does not close with the conserved phenylalanine or tryptophan, likely indicating a read error. This sequence joins TRBV12-3 or TRBV12-4 and TRBJ2-7, with D possibly being TRBD1 (6 bases). This CDR3 has 13 residues. V shed 6 bases and J shed 5 bases, with 14 bases lying between them. CDR3 protein: CASSPGAPDEQYS. The CDR3 region has the DNA TGTGCCAGCAGCCCAGGGGCCCCAGACGAGCAGTACTCC.

This clonotype appeared many times. The chain recombines TRBV29-1 with TRBJ2-7, with D perhaps given as TRBD1 or TRBD2 (5 bases each). This CDR3 contains 13 residues. Germline V gene lookup returns CDR1 SQVTM and CDR2 ANQGSEA. V shed 6 bases and J shed 2 bases, with 14 bases lying between them. CDR3 amino acids: CSVPGRLTYEQYF. The CDR3 DNA reads TGCAGCGTCCCGGGGCGATTAACCTACGAGCAGTACTTC.

This clonotype was observed at least ten times. The chain couples TRBV29-1 to TRBJ1-2; possibly TRBD1 for D (6 bases). This CDR3 has 12 amino acids. V lost 7 bases and J 2 bases, leaving 11 bases between the germline ends. Germline V gene lookup returns CDR1 SQVTM and CDR2 ANQGSEA. The CDR3 region is CSAGQYNYGYTF. For the CDR3, the DNA is TGCAGCGCAGGACAGTACAACTATGGCTACACCTTC.

The chain employs TRBV7-9 and TRBJ2-1; D possibly uses TRBD1 or TRBD2 (5 bases each). Germline-derived CDR1 and CDR2 are SEHNR and FQNEAQ (reference sequence). V lost 8 bases, J lost 9 bases, and 17 bases lay in between. This CDR3 region has 13 residues. The CDR3 is CASRDPGQGEQFF. The CDR3 DNA sequence: TGTGCCAGCCGGGACCCCGGACAAGGTGAGCAGTTCTTC.

The chain is built from TRBV29-1 and TRBJ2-5, with TRBD2 identical over 8 bases. Near its end, the DNA agrees better with TRBJ2-7, so the J call may be wrong. Germline loops: CDR1 SQVTM, CDR2 ANQGSEA. This CDR3 contains 13 residues. The CDR3 sequence is CSVAGLASYEQYF. The CDR3, as DNA: TGCAGCGTTGCCGGACTAGCTTCGTACGAGCAGTACTTC.

The chain uses TRBV6-5 and TRBJ2-1, with 7 positions matching TRBD1. J gave up 13 bases and V 2 bases, and 14 bases lay outside the gene matches. The CDR3 spans 15 residues. Germline CDR1 is MNHEY and CDR2 is SVGAGI. The CDR3 here is CASSYGRGQRETQFF. In DNA, the CDR3 is TGTGCCAGCAGTTACGGCCGGGGACAGAGAGAGACCCAGTTCTTC.

This clonotype was observed many times. V usage is TRBV6-2 or TRBV6-3 and J usage is TRBJ2-7; 9 positions agree with TRBD2. The trim removed 8 bases at V and 3 bases at J, leaving 5 bases unmatched. The CDR3 loop spans 13 amino acids. Germline V gene data show CDR1 as MNHEY and CDR2 as SVGEGT. CDR3 nucleotide sequence: TGTGCCAGCTGGACTAGCGCGAACTACGAGCAGTACTTC. This sequence encodes CASWTSANYEQYF.

A word on this clonotype: Just one base apart from a much larger clone, this may be a read error. The J gene is TRBJ1-2, the V gene TRBV3-1; D remains unclear. This CDR3 region has 15 residues. Germline V CDR1 and CDR2: LGHDT, YNNKEL (reference sequence). CDR3 DNA: TGTGCCAACAGCCAAGATCCGACGAACACCTATGGCTACACCTTC. Protein: CANSQDPTNTYGYTF.

This clonotype was counted many times. The chain couples TRBV5-1 to TRBJ1-2, with TRBD1 as a possible D gene (6 bases). The germline V gene has CDR1 SGHRS and CDR2 YFSETQ. CDR3 size: 15 residues. The ends were cut back, 4 bases at V and 6 bases at J, with 19 bases in the middle. The CDR3 region is CASSLGRMQGHGYTF. The CDR3 coding sequence is TGCGCCAGCAGCCTAGGGCGTATGCAGGGGCATGGCTACACCTTC.

The chain is built from TRBV27 and TRBJ1-1; D not resolved. The CDR3 covers 15 residues. Germline CDR1 is MNHEY and CDR2 is SMNVEV (reference sequence). V lost 0 bases, J lost 1 base, and 9 bases lay in between. For the CDR3, the DNA is TGTGCCAGCAGTTTATCTGCGTGGGAGAACACTGAAGCTTTCTTT. Translating it yields CASSLSAWENTEAFF.

This clonotype has only a few counts. CDR3 residues: CASSYSKTGNQPQHF. In DNA form, the CDR3 reads TGTGCCAGCAGTTACTCGAAGACAGGGAATCAGCCCCAGCATTTT. The chain recombines TRBV6-5 with TRBJ1-5; TRBD1 agrees at 7 bases. Germline assignment: CDR1 MNHEY and CDR2 SVGAGI. Trimming took 0 bases from V and 4 from J; bases not matched to a gene: 3. The CDR3 sequence is 15 residues long.

This clonotype has only a few counts. This chain uses TRBV7-2 with TRBJ2-2; no clear D. The CDR3 contains 13 residues. Germline lookup yields CDR1 SGHTA and CDR2 FQGNSA. Between the trimmed V and J ends, which lost 3 bases and 6 bases, there was a span of 8 bases. CDR3 sequence: CASSFTAAGELFF. The CDR3 coding sequence is TGTGCCAGCAGCTTTACTGCCGCCGGGGAGCTGTTTTTT.

This clonotype was detected ten times or more. This chain joins TRBV20-1 and TRBJ2-5; TRBD1 aligns across 7 bases. CDR1 DFQATT and CDR2 SNEGSKA come from the germline V gene (reference sequence). The CDR3 runs 15 residues. V trimming: 3 bases; J trimming: 1 base; junction bases outside the gene matches: 8. The CDR3 coding sequence is TGCAGTGCTAGCCCCCTCGACAGGGTCCAAGAGACCCAGTACTTC. It yields the protein CSASPLDRVQETQYF.

The chain joins TRBV7-2 to TRBJ1-1, with D perhaps matching TRBD1 (5 bases). Between the trimmed V and J ends, which lost 0 bases and 1 base, there was a span of 9 bases. Germline CDR1 is SGHTA and CDR2 is FQGNSA. This CDR3 spans 15 amino acids. The CDR3 DNA reads TGTGCCAGCAGCTTAGCTCCAGGGCAGAACACTGAAGCTTTCTTT. Its protein product is CASSLAPGQNTEAFF.

This clonotype occurred many times. CDR3 in amino acids: CASRIGYGDYEQYF. The CDR3 DNA reads as TGTGCCAGCAGAATAGGGTACGGCGACTACGAGCAGTACTTC. The chain carries TRBV7-2 and TRBJ2-7; D is unclear. This CDR3 has 14 amino acids. CDR1 SGHTA and CDR2 FQGNSA come from the germline V gene. The V and J ends lost 6 bases and 3 bases respectively, with 15 bases between them.

For this clonotype: One junction end does not reproduce the germline sequence, and a read error may be involved. The gene calls are TRBV5-1 and TRBJ2-6; 9 nucleotides match TRBD1. This CDR3 has 21 amino acids. Germline CDR1 is SGHRS and CDR2 is YFSETQ. The CDR3 DNA reads as TGCGCCAGCAGCCAGCTGCCGGGGACAGGGCCGTCAAGCTCTGGGGCCAACGTCCGGACTTTC. Translating it yields CASSQLPGTGPSSSGANVRTF.

This clonotype was found many times. CDR3 in DNA: TGTGCCAGCAGCCCTAGCGGGGCGTACCAAGAGACCCAGTACTTC. Translated, it gives CASSPSGAYQETQYF. The chain is built from TRBV7-8 and TRBJ2-5, with 9 bases matching TRBD2. The CDR3 has 15 residues. Germline CDR1 SGHVS, CDR2 FQNEAQ. The J segment lost 0 bases and the V segment lost 5 bases, leaving 4 bases of the junction unmatched.

The chain employs TRBV20-1 and TRBJ1-5, with 7 positions matching TRBD1. This CDR3 is 15 amino acids long. V trimming: 6 bases; J trimming: 4 bases; junction bases outside the gene matches: 12. Germline-derived CDR1 and CDR2 are DFQATT and SNEGSKA (reference sequence). CDR3 DNA: TGCAGTGCCCCCAACCGCCTGACAGGGAATCAGCCCCAGCATTTT. Encoded protein: CSAPNRLTGNQPQHF.

This clonotype occurred many times. The J gene is TRBJ2-7, the V gene TRBV28, with a weak D call TRBD1 (6 bases). The CDR3 has 14 amino acids. V was shortened by 6 bases and J by 6 bases, with 18 bases between the two germline ends. Germline V gene lookup returns CDR1 MDHEN and CDR2 SYDVKM. Here the CDR3 DNA reads TGTGCCAGCAGAGCCGGGACATCCCTTAGCGAGCAGTACTTC. Protein: CASRAGTSLSEQYF.

The chain has TRBV4-2 and TRBJ2-2; D might be TRBD2 (6 bases). Trimming pared 6 bases from V and 0 bases from J, leaving 23 bases between. Germline V gene data show CDR1 as LGHNA and CDR2 as YNFKEQ. The CDR3 runs 19 residues. Here the CDR3 reads CASSYMGRDFFTNTGELFF. The CDR3 region has the DNA TGTGCCAGCAGTTACATGGGCCGGGACTTTTTTACGAACACCGGGGAGCTGTTTTTT.

This clonotype occurred many times. This rearrangement joins TRBV24-1 to TRBJ2-7; D might be TRBD2 (5 bases). The CDR3 sequence is 16 residues long. Germline CDR1 reads KGHDR; CDR2 reads SFDVKD. V lost 3 bases and J lost 2, with 16 bases in between. The CDR3 region is CATSDPQHGNTYEQYF. CDR3 coding DNA: TGTGCCACCAGTGATCCTCAACACGGGAATACCTACGAGCAGTACTTC.

Only a few counts were recorded for this clonotype. The rearrangement links TRBV29-1 to TRBJ1-1; D ambiguous. This CDR3 has 10 residues. CDR1 is SQVTM and CDR2 is ANQGSEA in the germline V gene. V was shortened by 6 bases and J by 4 bases, with 6 bases between the two germline ends. The DNA for the CDR3 is TGCAGCGTCTCGGGCACTGAAGCTTTCTTT. Its protein is CSVSGTEAFF. The full variable domain, completed using reference TRBV29-1 and TRBJ1-1, is SAVISQKPSRDICQRGTSLTIQCQVDSQVTMMFWYRQQPGQSLTLIATANQGSEATYESGFVIDKFPISRPNLTFSTLTVSNMSPEDSSIYLCSVSGTEAFFGQGTRLTVV.

This clonotype was observed a handful of times. This chain joins TRBV7-2 and TRBJ1-4, with D uncertain. This CDR3 has 13 residues. CDR1 is SGHTA, CDR2 FQGNSA, per germline. Trimming took off 1 base at V and 8 bases at J, with 8 bases between the two ends. The DNA of the CDR3 is TGTGCCAGCAGCTTAGGGGTGGAAGAAAAACTGTTTTTT. Translating it yields CASSLGVEEKLFF.

Points on this clonotype: A much larger clone sits a single nucleotide away, making a read error possible. This chain links TRBV12-3 or TRBV12-4 with TRBJ2-7, with a possible D match to TRBD1 (6 bases). There are 15 residues in the CDR3. V was cut by 2 bases and J by 2 bases, with 13 bases left in between. Written as DNA, the CDR3 is TGTGCCAGCAGTTTATGGGGACACAGCACCTACGAGCAGTACTTC. Translated: CASSLWGHSTYEQYF.

J is TRBJ1-5 and V is TRBV30; D gene unclear. CDR1 is GTSNPN, CDR2 SVGIG, per germline (reference sequence). Deletions cut 5 bases from V and 2 bases from J, with 10 bases between. CDR3 length equals 13 residues. DNA of the CDR3: TGTGCCTGGTCTAGGGCCCGCAATCAGCCCCAGCATTTT. This codes for CAWSRARNQPQHF.

This clonotype was seen at least ten times. DNA of the CDR3: TGTGCCAGCAGCCCGGAAGGCCCTTTTCAAGAGACCCAGTACTTC. Translated: CASSPEGPFQETQYF. The gene calls are TRBV11-1 and TRBJ2-5; D ambiguous. The germline V gene encodes CDR1 SGHAT and CDR2 FQDESV (reference sequence). The length of the CDR3 is 15 residues. The ends were cut back, 5 bases at V and 2 bases at J, with 15 bases in the middle.

This clonotype was found many times. The chain carries TRBV7-9 and TRBJ2-7; 9 nucleotides line up with TRBD2. CDR1 is SEHNR and CDR2 is FQNEAQ in the germline V gene (reference sequence). After removal of 5 bases from V and 2 bases from J, the junction contained 7 bases not matched to a gene. The CDR3 consists of 15 residues. The CDR3 loop is CASSTLAGETYEQYF. CDR3 nucleotides: TGTGCCAGCAGCACTTTAGCGGGGGAAACCTACGAGCAGTACTTC. Combining the CDR3 with reference TRBV7-9 and TRBJ2-7 gives the whole variable domain DTGVSQNPRHKITKRGQNVTFRCDPISEHNRLYWYRQTLGQGPEFLTYFQNEAQLEKSRLLSDRFSAERPKGSFSTLEIQRTEQGDSAMYLCASSTLAGETYEQYFGPGTRLTVT.

V usage is TRBV9 and J usage is TRBJ1-2, with TRBD1 as a possible D gene (5 bases). There are 14 residues in the CDR3. The germline V and J ends were trimmed by 4 bases and 3 bases, with 13 bases remaining between them. CDR1 SGDLS and CDR2 YYNGEE come from the germline V gene. CDR3 sequence (DNA): TGTGCCAGCAGCCCCCGGCGAGGGGACTATGGCTACACCTTC. Its translation is CASSPRRGDYGYTF.

Only a few counts were recorded for this clonotype. The CDR3 DNA sequence: TGTGCCAGCAGCCAGGGGGCGGCTCGCACAGATACGCAGTATTTT. Translation: CASSQGAARTDTQYF. The chain recombines TRBV16 with TRBJ2-3, with a tentative D call TRBD1 (6 bases). V shed 3 bases and J shed 1 base, with 11 bases lying between them. The CDR3 sequence is 15 residues long. Germline loops: CDR1 KGHSY, CDR2 FQNENV. Drawing the rest from reference TRBV16 and TRBJ2-3, the complete variable domain is GEEVAQTPKHLVRGEGQKAKLYCAPIKGHSYVFWYQQVLKNEFKFLISFQNENVFDETGMPKERFSAKCLPNSPCSLEIQATKLEDSAVYFCASSQGAARTDTQYFGPGTRLTVL.

The rearrangement uses TRBV3-1 and TRBJ1-4, with D perhaps matching TRBD1 (5 bases). This CDR3 is 15 amino acids long. Germline loops: CDR1 LGHDT, CDR2 YNNKEL (reference sequence). With 4 bases removed from V and 4 bases from J, the gap between germline ends came to 13 bases. In DNA, the CDR3 is TGTGCCAGCAGCCCCCGACAGCCTATTAATGAAAAACTGTTTTTT. Protein product: CASSPRQPINEKLFF. Full variable domain (rest looked up from reference TRBV3-1 and TRBJ1-4): DTAVSQTPKYLVTQMGNDKSIKCEQNLGHDTMYWYKQDSKKFLKIMFSYNNKELIINETVPNRFSPKSPDKAHLNLHINSLELGDSAVYFCASSPRQPINEKLFFGSGTQLSVL.

The table lists this clonotype with a few counts. The rearrangement uses TRBV4-1 and TRBJ1-5; perhaps TRBD1 as D (5 bases). Trimming cost V 4 bases and J 0 bases, with 10 bases left between them. From germline, CDR1 is MGHRA and CDR2 YSYEKL. There are 15 residues in the CDR3. The CDR3 protein is CASSPADSSNQPQHF. The CDR3, as DNA: TGCGCCAGCAGCCCCGCAGACAGTAGCAATCAGCCCCAGCATTTT.

The rearrangement links TRBV9 to TRBJ2-3, with 7 nucleotides matching TRBD1. CDR1 is SGDLS, CDR2 YYNGEE, per germline. J was trimmed by 5 bases and V by 0 bases; bases with no gene match: 6. CDR3 length: 15 residues. CDR3 DNA: TGTGCCAGCAGCGTAGGTGAGGGGGCTGTAGATACGCAGTATTTT. Residues: CASSVGEGAVDTQYF. Combining the CDR3 with reference TRBV9 and TRBJ2-3 gives the whole variable domain DSGVTQTPKHLITATGQRVTLRCSPRSGDLSVYWYQQSLDQGLQFLIQYYNGEERAKGNILERFSAQQFPDLHSELNLSSLELGDSALYFCASSVGEGAVDTQYFGPGTRLTVL.